This T cell receptor (beta chain) was found in a study of cytomegalovirus exposure and HLA in healthy donors. 13 Jbeta primers and 60 Vbeta primers were used for the PCR. The assay was immunoSEQ multiplex PCR, and TCRdb's table has in-frame clones only and misses some. The profile shows around 150,000 clones, about three quarters of them singletons. CDR1 is LNHDA, CDR2 SQIVND, per germline (reference sequence). Trimming took 6 bases from V and 4 from J; bases not matched to a gene: 10. CDR3 length: 17 amino acids. The sequenced sample consisted of PBMCs. The V call is TRBV19, the J call TRBJ2-7; TRBD2 matches at 15 bases. This receptor was obtained from a human donor in good health. This chain's CDR3 is CASRTPGLAGGWYEQYF. CDR3 nucleotide sequence: TGTGCCAGTAGAACACCGGGACTAGCGGGAGGTTGGTACGAGCAGTACTTC. Drawing the rest from reference TRBV19 and TRBJ2-7, the complete variable domain is DGGITQSPKYLFRKEGQNVTLSCEQNLNHDAMYWYRQDPGQGLRLIYYSQIVNDFQKGDIAEGYSVSREKKESFPLTVTSAQKNPTAFYLCASRTPGLAGGWYEQYFGPGTRLTVT.